This T cell receptor (beta chain) was sequenced for a study of long-term antiretroviral therapy in people with HIV. Findings of the study overall: The repertoire was dominated at all time points by clones expanded before ART.

This CDR3 region has 14 residues. Trimming pared 3 bases from V and 5 bases from J, leaving 14 bases between. Germline V gene lookup returns CDR1 LGHNA and CDR2 YSLEER. At the survey level, the v3.0 immunoSEQ assay was run. Per-sample TRB depth target: about 40,000-55,000 T-cell genomes. Some clones are missing from TCRdb's copy, which holds only in-frame ones; the method was immunoSEQ multiplex PCR. The sample comprises 15,000 to 20,000 clones, approximately 81% of which are singletons, and roughly 9% rests with the top ten. As concerns this clone: Its target is unknown.

The receptor was isolated from a middle-aged man with HIV. The genes are TRBV4-3 and TRBJ2-7, with D perhaps matching TRBD1 or TRBD2 (6 bases each). Sequences were derived from unsorted PBMCs, sampled 0.3 years before starting antiretroviral therapy. DNA of the CDR3: TGCGCCAGCAGCCATACGGGGGCGGGCCACGAGCAGTACTTC. Encoded protein: CASSHTGAGHEQYF.